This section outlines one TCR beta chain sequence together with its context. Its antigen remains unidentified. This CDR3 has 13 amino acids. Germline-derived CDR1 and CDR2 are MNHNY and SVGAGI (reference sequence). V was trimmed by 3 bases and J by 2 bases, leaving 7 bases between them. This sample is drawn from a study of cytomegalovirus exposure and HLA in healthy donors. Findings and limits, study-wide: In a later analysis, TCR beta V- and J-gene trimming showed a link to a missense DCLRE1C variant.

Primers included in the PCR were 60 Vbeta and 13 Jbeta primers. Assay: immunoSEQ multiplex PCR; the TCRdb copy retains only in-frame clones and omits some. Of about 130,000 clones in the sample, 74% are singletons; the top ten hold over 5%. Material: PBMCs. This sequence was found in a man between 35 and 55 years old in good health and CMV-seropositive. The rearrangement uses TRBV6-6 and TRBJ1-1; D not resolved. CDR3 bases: TGTGCCAGCAGTTATGCGGGAAACACTGAAGCTTTCTTT. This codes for CASSYAGNTEAFF.